Below, 14 T cell receptor beta chains from the same sample are listed, as sequenced in a study of blood T cell repertoires in COVID-19. Method: immunoSEQ multiplex PCR; TCRdb's copy keeps in-frame clones and lacks some. In the table there are some 370,000 clones, around 89% of which are singletons. The sequenced material came from peripheral blood. These receptor sequences come from a man younger than 30 with active or convalescent COVID-19.

The genes are TRBV23-1 and TRBJ2-4; 11 nucleotides align to TRBD1. TRBV23-1 is given ORF status, its function remaining uncertain. V trimming: 6 bases; J trimming: 15 bases; junction bases outside the gene matches: 19. This CDR3 has 16 amino acids. CDR3 protein: CASRQQVDRGLWVGYF. CDR3 DNA: TGCGCCAGCAGGCAACAAGTGGACAGGGGGCTTTGGGTAGGGTACTTC.

The chain carries TRBV5-1 and TRBJ1-2; a weak D match, TRBD1 (6 bases). The CDR3 contains 17 residues. V lost 5 bases and J lost 3, with 23 bases in between. Germline V lookup: CDR1 SGHRS, CDR2 YFSETQ. The DNA for the CDR3 is TGCGCCAGCAGTAGCTGGAGAACAGGGCCAAGGGACTATGGCTACACCTTC. This codes for CASSSWRTGPRDYGYTF.

The chain couples TRBV12-5 to TRBJ2-3, with TRBD2 matching 8 bases. V lost 6 bases to trimming and J lost 8 bases; unmatched junction nucleotides: 13. Germline values: CDR1 LGHNT, CDR2 FRNRAP. This CDR3 is built from 15 residues. The CDR3: CASGRTSGLQFTQYF. The CDR3 DNA follows: TGTGCTAGTGGCCGCACTAGCGGACTACAGTTTACGCAGTATTTT.

This sequence joins TRBV5-1 and TRBJ1-3; 12 positions agree with TRBD1. V gave up 1 base and J gave up 6 bases; unmatched junction bases: 5. CDR3 length equals 16 residues. Germline CDR1 is SGHRS and CDR2 is YFSETQ. The CDR3 reads CASSLKGQGALNTIYF. The CDR3 DNA is TGCGCCAGCAGCTTGAAGGGACAGGGGGCTTTAAACACCATATATTTT.

The gene calls are TRBV5-6 and TRBJ2-7; 14 nucleotides align to TRBD2. V dropped 4 bases and J dropped 5; count of bases not matched to a gene: 8. CDR1 and CDR2 from the germline V gene are SGHDT and YYEEEE. The CDR3 has 16 residues. The CDR3, as DNA: TGTGCCAGCAGCCTCAGGGGACTAGCGGGAGTCGACGAGCAGTACTTC. Its protein product is CASSLRGLAGVDEQYF.

For this clone: Other DNA sequences in the sample encode the same CDR3. V gene TRBV28 combines with J gene TRBJ2-5; 7 positions match TRBD1. The CDR3 covers 13 residues. Germline V gene lookup returns CDR1 MDHEN and CDR2 SYDVKM. With 6 bases clipped from V and 1 base from J, the junction kept 2 bases outside the gene matches. In DNA form, the CDR3 reads TGTGCCAGCAGACGACAGGGCCAAGAGACCCAGTACTTC. Residues: CASRRQGQETQYF.

Concerning this clone: The sample holds other DNA sequences that translate to the same CDR3. The rearrangement links TRBV18 to TRBJ1-2; TRBD1 matches 7 bases. The CDR3 is 13 residues long. With 3 bases clipped from V and 2 bases from J, the junction kept 0 bases outside the gene matches. Germline CDR1 KGHSH, CDR2 LQKENI. The CDR3 spells CASSPTGNYGYTF. The CDR3 DNA is TGTGCCAGCTCACCGACAGGGAACTATGGCTACACCTTC.

The chain has TRBV9 and TRBJ1-3; maybe TRBD1 (5 bases). Germline CDR1 is SGDLS and CDR2 is YYNGEE. Trimming shortened V by 0 bases and J by 0 bases, and 10 bases separated the two germline ends. The CDR3 is made up of 16 amino acids. In DNA form, the CDR3 reads TGTGCCAGCAGCGTAGGATTGGGGCCCTCTGGAAACACCATATATTTT. Translating gives CASSVGLGPSGNTIYF.

This rearrangement joins TRBV5-6 to TRBJ2-7; 8 bases line up with TRBD2. Losses at the gene ends were 2 bases for V and 3 bases for J; bases not matched to a gene: 7. The CDR3 length is 15 residues. CDR1 is SGHDT and CDR2 is YYEEEE in the germline V gene. The CDR3 protein is CASSFPRGGLYEQYF. The DNA for the CDR3 is TGTGCCAGCAGCTTCCCCCGGGGGGGGCTCTACGAGCAGTACTTC.

The CDR3: CASSFSGSADTQYF. CDR3 in DNA: TGTGCCAGCAGTTTTAGCGGGAGCGCAGATACGCAGTATTTT. V and J are TRBV27 and TRBJ2-3, with TRBD2 matching 9 bases. Trimming cost V 3 bases and J 4 bases; bases outside gene matches: 2. The CDR3 has 14 amino acids. CDR1 and CDR2 from the germline V gene are MNHEY and SMNVEV (reference sequence).

The count of this clone is one. The chain joins TRBV11-2 to TRBJ2-1; TRBD2 agrees at 13 bases. The CDR3 runs 19 residues. Germline loops: CDR1 SGHAT, CDR2 FQNNGV. V was clipped by 5 bases and J by 4 bases; unmatched bases: 14. The CDR3 sequence is CASSTRYRTSGGIYNEQFF. Written as DNA, the CDR3 is TGTGCCAGCAGCACCCGATATAGGACTAGCGGGGGTATTTACAATGAGCAGTTCTTC.

The V and J genes are TRBV4-3 and TRBJ1-6; D unclear. CDR1 and CDR2 from the germline V gene are LGHNA and YSLEER. Trimming shortened V by 1 base and J by 7 bases, and 11 bases separated the two germline ends. The CDR3 has 15 residues. The CDR3 region is CASSQVVVSNSPLHF. The CDR3, as DNA: TGCGCCAGCAGCCAAGTTGTTGTTTCGAATTCACCCCTCCACTTT.

This chain joins TRBV12-3 or TRBV12-4 and TRBJ2-5; 9 bases line up with TRBD1. There are 13 residues in the CDR3. V gave up 5 bases and J gave up 5 bases; unmatched junction bases: 3. CDR3 sequence reads: CASSGTGWETQYF. DNA of the CDR3: TGTGCCAGCAGTGGGACAGGGTGGGAGACCCAGTACTTC.

This sequence joins TRBV6-2 or TRBV6-3 and TRBJ2-1; 8 positions match TRBD1. The CDR3 loop spans 16 amino acids. Germline V gene data show CDR1 as MNHEY and CDR2 as SVGEGT. The ends lost 0 bases at V and 7 bases at J; junction bases unmatched: 8. The CDR3 coding sequence is TGTGCCAGCAGTTACTCGAACAGGGGGGTTTGGAATGAGCAGTTCTTC. Translating gives CASSYSNRGVWNEQFF.